What follows are 14 T cell receptor beta chains derived from one specimen sequenced in a study of blood T cell repertoires in COVID-19. Only in-frame clones appear in the TCRdb table, and some are missing; sequencing was by immunoSEQ multiplex PCR. The data show tens of thousands of clones, 80% to 90% seen once. Sequencing input: peripheral blood. These TCRs come from a man aged 50 to 60 with acute or convalescent COVID-19.

Remarks on this clone: The same CDR3 arises from other DNA sequences in this sample as well. DNA of the CDR3: TGTGCCAGCAGTGAAGGGGGAGGCCAGCCCCAGCATTTT. Protein product: CASSEGGGQPQHF. The J gene is TRBJ1-5, the V gene TRBV2; no clear D. Per germline, CDR1 SNHLY and CDR2 FYNNEI. The ends were cut back, 1 base at V and 7 bases at J, with 8 bases in the middle. This CDR3 region has 13 residues. The complete variable domain, with remaining parts taken from reference TRBV2 and TRBJ1-5, reads EPEVTQTPSHQVTQMGQEVILRCVPISNHLYFYWYRQILGQKVEFLVSFYNNEISEKSEIFDDQFSVERPDGSNFTLKIRSTKLEDSAMYFCASSEGGGQPQHFGDGTRLSIL.

This sequence joins TRBV15 and TRBJ2-5; 13 bases are shared with TRBD2. The germline CDR1 and CDR2 sequences are LNHNV and YYDKDF (reference sequence). The CDR3 consists of 16 residues. Germline trimming cut 5 bases from V and 4 bases from J; bases unmatched to any gene: 7. CDR3 residues: CATSGGLAGRAETQYF. CDR3 DNA sequence: TGTGCCACCAGCGGGGGACTAGCGGGGAGGGCAGAGACCCAGTACTTC.

The chain links TRBV12-5 to TRBJ1-1; D call uncertain. V shed 7 bases and J shed 5 bases, with 17 bases lying between them. Germline CDR1 LGHNT, CDR2 FRNRAP. CDR3 length equals 14 residues. The CDR3 reads CASAPGSSRTEAFF. The CDR3 DNA follows: TGTGCTAGTGCCCCGGGATCTTCGAGGACTGAAGCTTTCTTT.

CDR3 loop: CSASKLADYNEQFF. CDR3 DNA: TGCAGTGCTAGTAAACTAGCGGACTACAATGAGCAGTTCTTC. V gene TRBV20-1 combines with J gene TRBJ2-1; 8 nucleotides agree with TRBD2. The CDR3 length is 14 residues. V lost 3 bases, J lost 3 bases, and 4 bases stayed unmatched. Germline loops: CDR1 DFQATT, CDR2 SNEGSKA (reference sequence).

The CDR3 loop is CATGQPPDFNYGYTF. DNA of the CDR3: TGTGCCACCGGACAGCCCCCTGATTTTAACTATGGCTACACCTTC. V usage is TRBV24-1 and J usage is TRBJ1-2; D may be TRBD1 (6 bases). The germline CDR1 and CDR2 sequences are KGHDR and SFDVKD. The CDR3 sequence is 15 residues long. Trimming cost V 9 bases and J 1 base, with 17 bases left between them.

This clone was recorded once. The DNA for the CDR3 is TGTGCCAGCTCACCAGGTGAGGGGGCCTACCGCTCTGGAAACACCATATATTTT. Translation: CASSPGEGAYRSGNTIYF. This chain connects TRBV18 to TRBJ1-3, with 7 bases identical to TRBD1. The V gene end was trimmed by 2 bases and the J gene end by 0 bases; junction bases not matched to a gene: 10. From germline, CDR1 is KGHSH and CDR2 LQKENI. The CDR3 covers 18 residues.

The chain is built from TRBV18 and TRBJ1-4; TRBD1 might be the D (6 bases). Germline-derived CDR1 and CDR2 are KGHSH and LQKENI. V lost 3 bases to trimming and J lost 6 bases, with 17 bases between them. The CDR3 runs 16 residues. CDR3 residues: CASSPQPGQLHEKLFF. The DNA for the CDR3 is TGTGCCAGCTCACCCCAACCCGGACAGTTACATGAAAAACTGTTTTTT. The entire variable domain, with the rest obtained from reference TRBV18 and TRBJ1-4, is as follows: NAGVMQNPRHLVRRRGQEARLRCSPMKGHSHVYWYRQLPEEGLKFMVYLQKENIIDESGMPKERFSAEFPKEGPSILRIQQVVRGDSAAYFCASSPQPGQLHEKLFFGSGTQLSVL.

This chain connects TRBV2 to TRBJ2-2; 7 positions agree with TRBD2. V lost 2 bases to trimming and J lost 5 bases; unmatched junction nucleotides: 5. Looked up from germline, CDR1 is SNHLY and CDR2 is FYNNEI. This CDR3 has 15 residues. The CDR3 bases are TGTGCCAGCAGTGAACTTGGTAGCGGGACCGGGGAGCTGTTTTTT. It is translated as CASSELGSGTGELFF.

This rearrangement joins TRBV7-6 to TRBJ2-1, with 9 nucleotides matching TRBD2. The V gene's germline CDR1 is SGHVS and CDR2 FNYEAQ. This CDR3 spans 16 amino acids. With 5 bases clipped from V and 7 bases from J, the junction kept 12 bases outside the gene matches. Here the CDR3 DNA reads TGTGCCAGCAGCCCAGAGGTTGGCGGGAGGGAAAATGAGCAGTTCTTC. Amino acids: CASSPEVGGRENEQFF.

The gene calls are TRBV6-5 and TRBJ1-1; tentatively, D is TRBD1 (5 bases). This CDR3 comprises 14 residues. The ends were cut back, 0 bases at V and 0 bases at J, with 5 bases in the middle. Germline CDR1 and CDR2: MNHEY and SVGAGI. DNA for the CDR3: TGTGCCAGCAGTTACTCAGGGGTGAACACTGAAGCTTTCTTT. The encoded protein is CASSYSGVNTEAFF.

This chain connects TRBV28 to TRBJ1-6; D perhaps matches TRBD1 (5 bases). CDR3 size: 15 residues. Per germline, CDR1 MDHEN and CDR2 SYDVKM. V was trimmed by 2 bases and J by 9 bases, leaving 14 bases between them. The CDR3 sequence is CASSLDSGGRSPLHF. The CDR3 nucleotides read TGTGCCAGCAGTTTAGATTCCGGGGGACGTTCACCCCTCCACTTT.

The V and J genes are TRBV7-2 and TRBJ2-1; 9 bases line up with TRBD2. The junction had 15 bases not matched to a gene; V was cut back by 5 bases and J by 7 bases. This CDR3 spans 17 amino acids. Germline CDR1 is SGHTA and CDR2 is FQGNSA. The CDR3 DNA sequence: TGTGCCAGCAGCGACACGTCAAGGACTAGCGTGGGGAATGAGCAGTTCTTC. Its translation is CASSDTSRTSVGNEQFF.

This sequence joins TRBV7-6 and TRBJ2-1, with TRBD1 identical over 8 bases. From germline, CDR1 is SGHVS and CDR2 FNYEAQ. CDR3 length: 18 residues. J gave up 10 bases and V 1 base, and 18 bases lay outside the gene matches. CDR3 sequence: CASSLEAQGAIWGREQFF. For the CDR3, the DNA is TGTGCCAGCAGCTTAGAGGCCCAGGGGGCGATTTGGGGCAGGGAGCAGTTCTTC.

This chain joins TRBV14 and TRBJ1-5; a weak D match, TRBD1 (6 bases). From germline, CDR1 is SGHDN and CDR2 FVKESK. V was cut by 5 bases and J by 6 bases, with 11 bases left in between. The CDR3 length is 13 residues. The CDR3 region is CASSKGGSQPQHF. CDR3 nucleotide sequence: TGTGCCAGCAGCAAGGGGGGGAGTCAGCCCCAGCATTTT.